Each of the 26 T cell receptor beta chains below was sequenced from the same sample in a study of blood T cell repertoires in COVID-19. TCRdb's table, derived via immunoSEQ multiplex PCR, lists solely in-frame clones and lacks some. The repertoire includes approximately 250,000 clones, less than 90% of them detected once, and 1.5% sits in the top ten. Sequencing input: peripheral blood. These receptors originate from a woman aged 40 to 50 who had recovered from COVID-19.

Comment on this clone: Additional DNA sequences in this sample encode the identical CDR3. The V and J genes are TRBV6-5 and TRBJ2-7; D unresolved. This CDR3 region has 14 residues. Looked up from germline, CDR1 is MNHEY and CDR2 is SVGAGI. V was cut by 0 bases and J by 1 base, with 7 bases left in between. CDR3 coding DNA: TGTGCCAGCAGTTACTCAACAGCATCCTACGAGCAGTACTTC. Translation gives CASSYSTASYEQYF.

V gene TRBV2 combines with J gene TRBJ2-3; 8 nucleotides agree with TRBD1. With V trimmed by 7 bases and J by 2 bases, 11 bases remained unmatched. Per germline, CDR1 SNHLY and CDR2 FYNNEI. The CDR3 length is 16 residues. Here the CDR3 reads CASIKNRGEYTDTQYF. In nucleotides, the CDR3 is TGTGCCAGCATTAAGAACAGGGGGGAATACACAGATACGCAGTATTTT.

This clone was observed once. The chain recombines TRBV2 with TRBJ1-4; D not resolved. The length of the CDR3 is 13 residues. Trimming pared 4 bases from V and 5 bases from J, leaving 8 bases between. Per germline, CDR1 SNHLY and CDR2 FYNNEI. For the CDR3, the DNA is TGTGCCAGCAGTGCGTCCCGGAATGAAAAACTGTTTTTT. Encoded protein: CASSASRNEKLFF.

The chain employs TRBV7-8 and TRBJ2-1, with 8 bases that match TRBD2. CDR3 length equals 16 residues. Per the germline V gene, CDR1 is SGHVS and CDR2 is FQNEAQ. J was trimmed by 8 bases and V by 5 bases; bases with no gene match: 14. The CDR3 loop reads CASSPGATSAHHEQFF. The CDR3 nucleotides are TGTGCCAGCAGCCCAGGGGCGACTAGCGCTCACCATGAGCAGTTCTTC.

The chain recombines TRBV10-1 with TRBJ1-6; D perhaps matches TRBD1 (6 bases). Germline V gives CDR1 WNHNN, CDR2 SYGVQD (reference sequence). The CDR3 spans 15 residues. With 2 bases removed from V and 4 bases from J, the gap between germline ends came to 9 bases. The CDR3 DNA is TGCGCCAGCAGTGAGGGTCAGGGGTATAATTCACCCCTCCACTTT. Encoded protein: CASSEGQGYNSPLHF.

The table lists this clone with many counts. This chain links TRBV2 with TRBJ2-4; 12 bases fit TRBD2. V trimming: 6 bases; J trimming: 4 bases; junction bases outside the gene matches: 13. Germline V gene sequence: CDR1 SNHLY, CDR2 FYNNEI. The CDR3 is 18 residues long. CDR3 DNA: TGTGCCAGCAGACACACTAGCGGGGGGACGAGAATGAAAAACATTCAGTACTTC. This sequence encodes CASRHTSGGTRMKNIQYF.

The CDR3, as DNA: TGTGCCAGCTCCGACAGGGCGGCCCCCACAGATACGCAGTATTTT. This gives the protein CASSDRAAPTDTQYF. The V and J genes are TRBV18 and TRBJ2-3, with 7 nucleotides matching TRBD1. CDR1 is KGHSH and CDR2 is LQKENI in the germline V gene. With 6 bases clipped from V and 2 bases from J, the junction kept 8 bases outside the gene matches. CDR3 length equals 15 residues.

This clone showed up just once. This rearrangement joins TRBV28 to TRBJ2-3; D may be TRBD2 (6 bases). CDR1 and CDR2 from the germline V gene are MDHEN and SYDVKM. CDR3 length: 15 residues. V was trimmed by 5 bases and J by 4 bases, leaving 16 bases between them. CDR3 sequence (DNA): TGTGCCAGCAGTGCGGGACTCCTCGGGGCAGATACGCAGTATTTT. Translation: CASSAGLLGADTQYF.

The V call is TRBV5-1, the J call TRBJ2-7; D remains ambiguous. Germline CDR1 reads SGHRS; CDR2 reads YFSETQ. V was trimmed by 0 bases and J by 2 bases, leaving 6 bases between them. The CDR3 runs to 13 residues. CDR3 amino acids: CASSLVAAYEQYF. The CDR3 DNA sequence: TGCGCCAGCAGCTTGGTGGCAGCCTACGAGCAGTACTTC.

The sample holds one count of this clone. The chain combines TRBV7-3 with TRBJ2-2; D might be TRBD1 (6 bases). V dropped 2 bases and J dropped 5 bases, with 15 bases sitting between them. The CDR3 covers 16 residues. CDR1 and CDR2 (germline): SGHTA, FQGTGA. As DNA, the CDR3 is TGTGCCAGCAGCTTATCTCCAGGGGCGGGTACCGGGGAGCTGTTTTTT. Its translation: CASSLSPGAGTGELFF. The full variable domain, rest sourced from reference TRBV7-3 and TRBJ2-2, is GAGVSQTPSNKVTEKGKYVELRCDPISGHTALYWYRQSLGQGPEFLIYFQGTGAADDSGLPNDRFFAVRPEGSVSTLKIQRTERGDSAVYLCASSLSPGAGTGELFFGEGSRLTVL.

The chain employs TRBV24-1 and TRBJ1-2; the D gene is possibly TRBD1 (5 bases). This CDR3 spans 13 amino acids. Germline V gene sequence: CDR1 KGHDR, CDR2 SFDVKD. Trimming stripped 5 bases from V and 6 bases from J, with 12 bases between. The CDR3 region has the DNA TGTGCCACCAGTGCCGCGGAGGGGAATGGCTACACCTTC. This sequence encodes CATSAAEGNGYTF.

This chain joins TRBV6-5 and TRBJ1-1; TRBD1 matches at 7 bases. V shed 5 bases and J 4 bases; nucleotides not matched to a gene: 10. This CDR3 is built from 15 residues. From germline, CDR1 is MNHEY and CDR2 SVGAGI. CDR3 bases: TGTGCCAGCAGTCCCGCAGGGGGAAGGAGCACTGAAGCTTTCTTT. Protein: CASSPAGGRSTEAFF.

The rearrangement joins TRBV7-2 to TRBJ1-1; D not resolved. Germline CDR1 reads SGHTA; CDR2 reads FQGNSA. The CDR3 is 16 amino acids. With 5 bases removed from V and 4 bases from J, the gap between germline ends came to 20 bases. The CDR3 DNA follows: TGTGCCAGCAGCCCCCGTATTGAGGGCCGGGTCACTGAAGCTTTCTTT. The encoded protein is CASSPRIEGRVTEAFF. The full variable domain, its missing parts supplied by reference TRBV7-2 and TRBJ1-1, is GAGVSQSPSNKVTEKGKDVELRCDPISGHTALYWYRQSLGQGLEFLIYFQGNSAPDKSGLPSDRFSAERTGGSVSTLTIQRTQQEDSAVYLCASSPRIEGRVTEAFFGQGTRLTVV.

CDR3 sequence: CASSQTGQGNNEQFF. CDR3 DNA sequence: TGCGCCAGCAGCCAGACGGGACAGGGGAACAATGAGCAGTTCTTC. The chain uses TRBV5-1 and TRBJ2-1; 10 bases align to TRBD1. CDR3 length: 15 residues. V shed 4 bases, J shed 5 bases, and the junction held 6 bases outside the gene matches. Germline V gene data show CDR1 as SGHRS and CDR2 as YFSETQ.

This sequence joins TRBV4-1 and TRBJ1-2; possibly TRBD1 for D (6 bases). Germline V gene lookup returns CDR1 MGHRA and CDR2 YSYEKL. Trimming removed 0 bases from V and 7 bases from J, with 18 bases in between. The CDR3 runs to 16 residues. The CDR3 region is CASSQEGTRSGLGYTF. CDR3 bases: TGCGCCAGCAGCCAAGAAGGGACAAGGAGTGGGCTTGGCTACACCTTC.

The chain employs TRBV10-3 and TRBJ1-3, with D hard to call. Between the trimmed V and J ends, which lost 0 bases and 0 bases, there was a span of 6 bases. From germline, CDR1 is ENHRY and CDR2 SYGVKD. This CDR3 has 15 residues. The CDR3 DNA sequence: TGTGCCATCAGTGAGTCGGGAGCCTCTGGAAACACCATATATTTT. Protein sequence: CAISESGASGNTIYF.

The chain joins TRBV4-2 to TRBJ1-2; weak D call: TRBD1 (6 bases). V was trimmed by 3 bases and J by 6 bases, leaving 20 bases between them. The CDR3 runs to 16 residues. Germline CDR1 reads LGHNA; CDR2 reads YNFKEQ. The CDR3 spells CASSQHFGQQEHGYTF. CDR3 DNA sequence: TGTGCCAGCAGCCAGCACTTTGGACAGCAAGAGCATGGCTACACCTTC.

The chain joins TRBV6-1 to TRBJ2-3, with unresolved D. V was shortened by 2 bases and J by 0 bases, with 6 bases between the two germline ends. The CDR3 is 14 residues long. Germline V gene sequence: CDR1 MNHNS, CDR2 SASEGT. Here the CDR3 DNA reads TGTGCCAGCAGTGAACTCCTCAGCACAGATACGCAGTATTTT. Protein sequence: CASSELLSTDTQYF.

The chain joins TRBV25-1 to TRBJ1-3; 10 positions match TRBD1. The CDR3 covers 15 residues. V lost 4 bases and J lost 4; bases outside the gene matches: 4. CDR1 and CDR2 (germline): MGHDK, SYGVNS. The CDR3 sequence: CASSAPGQGGNTIYF. The CDR3 coding sequence is TGTGCCAGCAGTGCCCCGGGACAGGGGGGAAACACCATATATTTT.

The chain recombines TRBV21-1 with TRBJ2-2; the table names TRBD1, a call not compared with the DNA. TRBV21-1 is a pseudogene. This CDR3 contains 16 residues. This chain's CDR3 is CASSKAGTVNTGELFF. The DNA of the CDR3 is TGTGCCAGCAGCAAAGCTGGGACAGTGAACACCGGGGAGCTGTTTTTT.

CDR3 protein: CATRIRQREKLFF. The CDR3 nucleotides read TGTGCCACCAGGATTCGTCAACGGGAAAAACTGTTTTTT. The chain links TRBV15 to TRBJ1-4; D not resolved. Germline V CDR1 and CDR2: LNHNV, YYDKDF (reference sequence). This CDR3 region has 13 residues. The germline V and J ends were trimmed by 6 bases and 8 bases, with 13 bases remaining between them.

The chain links TRBV5-5 to TRBJ2-3; D unresolved. V lost 2 bases to trimming and J lost 6 bases, with 10 bases between them. The CDR3 has 13 residues. Germline-derived CDR1 and CDR2 are SGHKS and YYEKEE (reference sequence). CDR3 bases: TGTGCCAGCAGCTTCGCCAGGATTGATACGCAGTATTTT. It translates to CASSFARIDTQYF.

The J gene is TRBJ1-4, the V gene TRBV5-1, with 11 bases lining up with TRBD1. The CDR3 sequence is 16 residues long. The V segment lost 4 bases and the J segment 6 bases; nucleotides outside the gene matches: 8. The germline CDR1 and CDR2 sequences are SGHRS and YFSETQ. CDR3 sequence (DNA): TGCGCCAGCAGCCTAGGACAGGGGGCGAGGTATGAAAAACTGTTTTTT. Translated, it gives CASSLGQGARYEKLFF.

The V and J genes are TRBV2 and TRBJ1-1; perhaps TRBD1 as D (6 bases). Germline CDR1 and CDR2: SNHLY and FYNNEI. The CDR3 has 14 residues. The germline V and J ends were trimmed by 7 bases and 4 bases, with 16 bases remaining between them. The DNA of the CDR3 is TGTGCCAGCACCTTGACAGGAGGAGGCACTGAAGCTTTCTTT. It yields the protein CASTLTGGGTEAFF. The variable domain in full, with the rest retrieved from reference TRBV2 and TRBJ1-1, is EPEVTQTPSHQVTQMGQEVILRCVPISNHLYFYWYRQILGQKVEFLVSFYNNEISEKSEIFDDQFSVERPDGSNFTLKIRSTKLEDSAMYFCASTLTGGGTEAFFGQGTRLTVV.

CDR3 sequence: CATYTGGTGELFF. The CDR3 coding sequence is TGTGCCACCTACACAGGGGGCACCGGGGAGCTGTTTTTT. J is TRBJ2-2 and V is TRBV10-3, with TRBD1 matching 8 bases. In germline, CDR1 is ENHRY, CDR2 SYGVKD. The J segment lost 4 bases and the V segment lost 10 bases, leaving 5 bases of the junction unmatched. The CDR3 length is 13 residues.

This clone turned up a few times. The chain has TRBV6-5 and TRBJ2-7; maybe TRBD1 (6 bases). Germline CDR1 is MNHEY and CDR2 is SVGAGI. The V gene lost 5 bases and the J gene lost 3 bases, with 14 bases spanning the gap. The CDR3 contains 14 residues. The CDR3 sequence is CASSLRDKGYEQYF. The CDR3 DNA reads TGTGCCAGCAGTCTACGGGACAAGGGCTACGAGCAGTACTTC.